The rows below give T cell receptor beta chains drawn from one sample of a study of blood T cell repertoires in COVID-19. Profiled with immunoSEQ multiplex PCR; TCRdb holds only in-frame clones, not every one. The sample comprises roughly 320,000 clones, 70% to 90% of which are singletons, and around 5.8% rests with the top ten. The sample consisted of peripheral blood. These receptors all stem from a woman in her forties or fifties with COVID-19, enrolled during active disease. CDR3s include the opening cysteine and the closing phenylalanine or tryptophan. Each record gives: V gene, D gene, J gene, clone size, CDR3 protein, CDR3 DNA. The D gene is left open where the match is weak. Only some rows state a clone size, as once, few, many or a class for expanded clones.

v_call: TRBV10-3
d_call: TRBD1
j_call: TRBJ1-6
clone_size: NA
cdr3_aa: CAISAGTGGSPLHF
cdr3_nt: TGTGCCATCAGTGCCGGGACAGGGGGGTCACCCCTCCACTTT

v_call: TRBV14
d_call: TRBD1
j_call: TRBJ2-2
clone_size: few
cdr3_aa: CASSQDGTAANTGELFF
cdr3_nt: TGTGCCAGCAGCCAAGATGGGACAGCCGCGAACACCGGGGAGCTGTTTTTT

v_call: TRBV4-2
d_call: TRBD2
j_call: TRBJ2-3
clone_size: NA
cdr3_aa: CASSQDRAGVSSDTQYF
cdr3_nt: TGTGCCAGCAGCCAAGACAGGGCGGGAGTGTCGTCAGATACGCAGTATTTT

v_call: TRBV6-5
d_call: TRBD1
j_call: TRBJ2-7
clone_size: NA
cdr3_aa: CASTPRGDRDYEQYF
cdr3_nt: TGTGCCAGCACCCCCAGGGGGGACAGGGACTACGAGCAGTACTTC

v_call: TRBV7-6
d_call: TRBD2
j_call: TRBJ2-7
clone_size: NA
cdr3_aa: CASSLETSGRVYF
cdr3_nt: TGTGCCAGCAGCTTAGAAACTAGCGGGAGAGTGTACTTC

v_call: TRBV4-1
d_call: NA
j_call: TRBJ2-6
clone_size: NA
cdr3_aa: CASSPTGANVLTF
cdr3_nt: TGCGCCAGCAGCCCGACAGGGGCCAACGTCCTGACTTTC

v_call: TRBV7-2
d_call: NA
j_call: TRBJ2-1
clone_size: once
cdr3_aa: CASSLQSGNEQFF
cdr3_nt: TGTGCCAGCAGCTTACAATCAGGTAATGAGCAGTTCTTC

v_call: TRBV4-3
d_call: NA
j_call: TRBJ2-7
clone_size: once
cdr3_aa: CASSPFIGGLGEQYF
cdr3_nt: TGCGCCAGCAGCCCCTTTATCGGGGGGCTTGGTGAGCAGTACTTC

v_call: TRBV5-1
d_call: TRBD2
j_call: TRBJ2-7
clone_size: NA
cdr3_aa: CASRPRTGGSSYEQYF
cdr3_nt: TGCGCCAGCAGACCGAGAACAGGCGGGAGCTCCTACGAGCAGTACTTC

v_call: TRBV29-1
d_call: TRBD1
j_call: TRBJ2-2
clone_size: NA
cdr3_aa: CSAGGQGNTGELFF
cdr3_nt: TGCAGCGCGGGGGGACAGGGGAACACCGGGGAGCTGTTTTTT

v_call: TRBV5-1
d_call: NA
j_call: TRBJ2-1
clone_size: NA
cdr3_aa: CASSSSLVFPNEQFF
cdr3_nt: TGCGCCAGCAGCTCCTCGCTAGTATTTCCCAATGAGCAGTTCTTC

v_call: TRBV27
d_call: NA
j_call: TRBJ1-1
clone_size: NA
cdr3_aa: CASSLSLALNTEAFF
cdr3_nt: TGTGCCAGCAGTTTATCGTTAGCCTTGAACACTGAAGCTTTCTTT

v_call: TRBV19
d_call: NA
j_call: TRBJ1-2
clone_size: once
cdr3_aa: CASSITGYLGYTF
cdr3_nt: TGTGCCAGTAGTATCACAGGGTACCTCGGCTACACCTTC

v_call: TRBV30
d_call: NA
j_call: TRBJ1-1
clone_size: NA
cdr3_aa: CAWSPHWDTNTEAFF
cdr3_nt: TGTGCCTGGAGTCCCCACTGGGACACCAACACTGAAGCTTTCTTT

v_call: TRBV5-4
d_call: TRBD1
j_call: TRBJ1-2
clone_size: once
cdr3_aa: CASSSRQGRLNYGYTF
cdr3_nt: TGTGCCAGCAGCTCCCGACAGGGCAGGCTGAACTATGGCTACACCTTC

v_call: TRBV30
d_call: TRBD2
j_call: TRBJ2-7
clone_size: NA
cdr3_aa: CAWSVRASGGPGPYEQYF
cdr3_nt: TGTGCCTGGAGTGTAAGGGCTAGCGGAGGCCCGGGCCCCTACGAGCAGTACTTC

v_call: TRBV10-2
d_call: TRBD1
j_call: TRBJ2-1
clone_size: NA
cdr3_aa: CASSDPGTGSREQFF
cdr3_nt: TGCGCCAGCAGTGACCCCGGGACAGGCTCACGGGAGCAGTTCTTC

v_call: TRBV11-3
d_call: NA
j_call: TRBJ2-1
clone_size: NA
cdr3_aa: CASSPPNDEQFF
cdr3_nt: TGTGCCAGCAGCCCACCTAACGATGAGCAGTTCTTC

v_call: TRBV9
d_call: NA
j_call: TRBJ1-1
clone_size: NA
cdr3_aa: CASSTILQGSTEAFF
cdr3_nt: TGTGCCAGCAGCACAATACTCCAGGGTAGCACTGAAGCTTTCTTT

v_call: TRBV15
d_call: TRBD2
j_call: TRBJ2-3
clone_size: once
cdr3_aa: CATSIQAGDTDTQYF
cdr3_nt: TGTGCCACCAGCATACAAGCGGGAGACACAGATACGCAGTATTTT

v_call: TRBV4-1
d_call: TRBD2
j_call: TRBJ2-5
clone_size: NA
cdr3_aa: CASSQDRTSGGQETQYF
cdr3_nt: TGCGCCAGCAGCCAAGATAGGACTAGCGGGGGACAAGAGACCCAGTACTTC

v_call: TRBV2
d_call: TRBD2
j_call: TRBJ2-5
clone_size: NA
cdr3_aa: CASSGTSHVYQETQYF
cdr3_nt: TGTGCCAGCAGCGGGACTAGCCACGTGTACCAAGAGACCCAGTACTTC

v_call: TRBV24-1
d_call: TRBD1
j_call: TRBJ2-4
clone_size: NA
cdr3_aa: CATSDRPRTGEVYIQYF
cdr3_nt: TGTGCCACCAGTGATCGACCGCGGACAGGGGAGGTATACATTCAGTACTTC

v_call: TRBV27
d_call: NA
j_call: TRBJ2-1
clone_size: NA
cdr3_aa: CASSLLDSGLPFF
cdr3_nt: TGTGCCAGCAGTTTATTAGACTCAGGACTTCCGTTCTTC

v_call: TRBV2
d_call: NA
j_call: TRBJ2-1
clone_size: NA
cdr3_aa: CASNGQYNEQFF
cdr3_nt: TGTGCCAGCAACGGACAGTACAATGAGCAGTTCTTC

v_call: TRBV27
d_call: TRBD1
j_call: TRBJ1-5
clone_size: NA
cdr3_aa: CASSLYPGQGSKSNQPQHF
cdr3_nt: TGTGCCAGCAGTTTATACCCGGGACAGGGAAGTAAGAGCAATCAGCCCCAGCATTTT

v_call: TRBV11-2
d_call: TRBD2
j_call: TRBJ2-5
clone_size: NA
cdr3_aa: CASSSLAALGETQYF
cdr3_nt: TGTGCCAGCAGCTCCCTAGCGGCCCTGGGAGAGACCCAGTACTTC

v_call: TRBV5-6
d_call: TRBD1
j_call: TRBJ2-2
clone_size: NA
cdr3_aa: CASSFGTGIDTGELFF
cdr3_nt: TGTGCCAGCAGCTTCGGGACAGGGATTGACACCGGGGAGCTGTTTTTT

v_call: TRBV2
d_call: TRBD2
j_call: TRBJ2-3
clone_size: once
cdr3_aa: CASRLKRELADTQYF
cdr3_nt: TGTGCCAGCAGACTAAAGCGGGAGTTGGCAGATACGCAGTATTTT

v_call: TRBV5-1
d_call: TRBD1
j_call: TRBJ1-4
clone_size: NA
cdr3_aa: CASSPRQGATNEKLFF
cdr3_nt: TGCGCCAGCAGCCCACGACAGGGGGCAACTAATGAAAAACTGTTTTTT

v_call: TRBV7-2
d_call: NA
j_call: TRBJ1-1
clone_size: NA
cdr3_aa: CASSSTVSGRRGGFF
cdr3_nt: TGTGCCAGCAGCTCCACAGTGTCGGGACGGCGCGGGGGTTTCTTT

v_call: TRBV3-1/TRBV3-2
d_call: NA
j_call: TRBJ1-1
clone_size: NA
cdr3_aa: CASSQGSGLRRAEAFF
cdr3_nt: TGTGCCAGCAGCCAAGGTTCTGGTCTGAGGCGCGCTGAAGCTTTCTTT

v_call: TRBV27
d_call: TRBD1
j_call: TRBJ1-4
clone_size: NA
cdr3_aa: CARDRGYEKLFF
cdr3_nt: TGTGCCAGAGACAGGGGGTATGAAAAACTGTTTTTT

v_call: TRBV5-6
d_call: NA
j_call: TRBJ1-5
clone_size: NA
cdr3_aa: CASSADSQPQHF
cdr3_nt: TGTGCCAGCAGCGCGGACAGTCAGCCCCAGCATTTT

v_call: TRBV18
d_call: NA
j_call: TRBJ1-5
clone_size: NA
cdr3_aa: CASSPLQGSNQPQHF
cdr3_nt: TGTGCCAGCTCACCTCTACAGGGTAGCAATCAGCCCCAGCATTTT

v_call: TRBV7-2
d_call: NA
j_call: TRBJ2-1
clone_size: few
cdr3_aa: CASSLEQSYNEQFF
cdr3_nt: TGTGCCAGCAGCTTAGAACAGTCCTACAATGAGCAGTTCTTC

v_call: TRBV6-5
d_call: TRBD2
j_call: TRBJ2-1
clone_size: NA
cdr3_aa: CASSYASGYYNEQFF
cdr3_nt: TGTGCCAGCAGTTACGCTAGCGGGTATTACAATGAGCAGTTCTTC

v_call: TRBV11-3
d_call: TRBD2
j_call: TRBJ2-5
clone_size: NA
cdr3_aa: CASSLGVGGSFETQYF
cdr3_nt: TGTGCCAGCAGCTTAGGTGTGGGAGGGTCTTTTGAGACCCAGTACTTC

v_call: TRBV6-5
d_call: NA
j_call: TRBJ2-7
clone_size: NA
cdr3_aa: CASSQGGGMGYEQYF
cdr3_nt: TGTGCCAGCAGCCAAGGCGGGGGCATGGGCTACGAGCAGTACTTC

v_call: TRBV6-5
d_call: NA
j_call: TRBJ2-4
clone_size: NA
cdr3_aa: CASSYLTGKENIQYF
cdr3_nt: TGTGCCAGCAGTTACCTGACAGGAAAGGAAAACATTCAGTACTTC

v_call: TRBV19
d_call: TRBD2
j_call: TRBJ2-7
clone_size: NA
cdr3_aa: CASSSPPGLAGGYEQYF
cdr3_nt: TGTGCCAGTAGTAGTCCTCCGGGACTAGCCGGGGGCTACGAGCAGTACTTC

v_call: TRBV6-2/TRBV6-3
d_call: TRBD2
j_call: TRBJ2-1
clone_size: NA
cdr3_aa: CASSGTSDYNEQFF
cdr3_nt: TGTGCCAGCAGCGGGACTAGCGACTACAATGAGCAGTTCTTC

v_call: TRBV5-4
d_call: TRBD2
j_call: TRBJ2-3
clone_size: NA
cdr3_aa: CASSFRLAGGDTQYF
cdr3_nt: TGTGCCAGCAGCTTTAGACTAGCGGGAGGAGATACGCAGTATTTT

v_call: TRBV29-1
d_call: NA
j_call: TRBJ1-2
clone_size: once
cdr3_aa: CSVTMNYGYTF
cdr3_nt: TGCAGCGTTACAATGAACTATGGCTACACCTTC

v_call: TRBV4-1
d_call: TRBD2
j_call: TRBJ2-1
clone_size: NA
cdr3_aa: CASSRGRANEQFF
cdr3_nt: TGCGCCAGCAGCCGCGGGAGGGCCAATGAGCAGTTCTTC

v_call: TRBV7-8
d_call: TRBD2
j_call: TRBJ2-7
clone_size: NA
cdr3_aa: CASSYPGSGASGRAEQYF
cdr3_nt: TGTGCCAGCAGCTATCCTGGGTCGGGGGCTAGCGGGAGGGCTGAGCAGTACTTC

v_call: TRBV6-1
d_call: NA
j_call: TRBJ2-3
clone_size: NA
cdr3_aa: CASSELAKGVDTQYF
cdr3_nt: TGTGCCAGCAGTGAATTGGCAAAAGGGGTAGATACGCAGTATTTT